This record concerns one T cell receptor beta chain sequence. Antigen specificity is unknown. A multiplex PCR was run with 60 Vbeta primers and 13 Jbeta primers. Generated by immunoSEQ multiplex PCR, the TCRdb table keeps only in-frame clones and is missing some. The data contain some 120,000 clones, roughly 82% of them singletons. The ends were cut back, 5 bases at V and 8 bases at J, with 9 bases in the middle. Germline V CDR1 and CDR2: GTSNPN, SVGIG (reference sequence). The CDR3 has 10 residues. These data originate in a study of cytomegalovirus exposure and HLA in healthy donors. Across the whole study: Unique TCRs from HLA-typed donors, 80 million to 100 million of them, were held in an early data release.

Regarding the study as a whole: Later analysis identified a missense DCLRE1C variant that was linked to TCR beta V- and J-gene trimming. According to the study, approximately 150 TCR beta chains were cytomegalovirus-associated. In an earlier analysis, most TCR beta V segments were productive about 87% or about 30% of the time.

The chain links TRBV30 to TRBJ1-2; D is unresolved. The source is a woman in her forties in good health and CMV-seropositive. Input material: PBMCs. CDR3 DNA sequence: TGTGCCTGGCTATCTACGGGCTACACCTTC. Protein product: CAWLSTGYTF.